This TCR beta chain was retrieved from a study of blood T cell repertoires in COVID-19. Overall study: Material from acute and convalescent COVID-19 was sourced from the United States, Italy and Spain.

The Seattle patients, enrolled during active infection, were followed longitudinally. There are 14 residues in the CDR3. Germline V CDR1 and CDR2: SGHRS, YFSETQ. V lost 4 bases to trimming and J lost 10 bases; unmatched junction nucleotides: 7. Per the study methods: Reference gene primer amplification yielded estimated nucleated cell counts. Sequenced by immunoSEQ multiplex PCR; TCRdb stores in-frame clones only, minus some. For V, J and clone size, that table is used; D and trimming come from the DNA. The data hold 250,000 to 350,000 clones, with 85% to 90% observed a single time. This sequence joins TRBV5-1 and TRBJ1-6, with 8 bases lining up with TRBD1. Sequences were obtained from peripheral blood. The receptor was isolated from a woman aged 25-40 years with COVID-19, enrolled during active disease. CDR3 DNA sequence: TGCGCCAGCAGCACCGGGACAGGCGGATCACCCCTCCACTTT. It is translated as CASSTGTGGSPLHF.